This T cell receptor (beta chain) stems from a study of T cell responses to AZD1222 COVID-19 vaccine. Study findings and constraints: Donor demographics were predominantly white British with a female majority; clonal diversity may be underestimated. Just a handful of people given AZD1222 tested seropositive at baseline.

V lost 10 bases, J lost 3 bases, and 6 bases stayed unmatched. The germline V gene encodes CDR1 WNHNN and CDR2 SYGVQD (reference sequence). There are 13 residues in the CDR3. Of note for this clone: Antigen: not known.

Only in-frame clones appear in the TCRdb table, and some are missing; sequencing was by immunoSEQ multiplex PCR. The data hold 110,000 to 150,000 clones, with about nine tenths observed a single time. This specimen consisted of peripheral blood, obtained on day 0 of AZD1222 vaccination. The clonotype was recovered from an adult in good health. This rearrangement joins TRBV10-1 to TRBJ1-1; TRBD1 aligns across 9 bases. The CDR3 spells CAIPRDRDTEAFF. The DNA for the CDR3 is TGCGCCATCCCTCGGGACAGGGACACTGAAGCTTTCTTT.